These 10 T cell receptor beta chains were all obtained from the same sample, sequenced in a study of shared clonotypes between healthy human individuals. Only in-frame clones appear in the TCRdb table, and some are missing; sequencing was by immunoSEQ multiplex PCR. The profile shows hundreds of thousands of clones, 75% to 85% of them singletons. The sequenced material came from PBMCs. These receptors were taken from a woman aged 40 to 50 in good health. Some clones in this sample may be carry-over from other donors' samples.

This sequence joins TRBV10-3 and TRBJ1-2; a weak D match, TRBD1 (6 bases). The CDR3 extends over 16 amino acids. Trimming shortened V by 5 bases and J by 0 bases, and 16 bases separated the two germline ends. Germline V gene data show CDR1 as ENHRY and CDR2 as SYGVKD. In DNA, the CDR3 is TGTGCCATCAGTCCCTACCGGGACACCTCTAACTATGGCTACACCTTC. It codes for CAISPYRDTSNYGYTF.

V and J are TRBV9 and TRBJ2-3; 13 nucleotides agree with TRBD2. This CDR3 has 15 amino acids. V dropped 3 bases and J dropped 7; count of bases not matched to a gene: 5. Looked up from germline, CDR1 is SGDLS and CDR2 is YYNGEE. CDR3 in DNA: TGTGCCAGCAGCGCCGGGACTAGCGGGATGAATACGCAGTATTTT. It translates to CASSAGTSGMNTQYF.

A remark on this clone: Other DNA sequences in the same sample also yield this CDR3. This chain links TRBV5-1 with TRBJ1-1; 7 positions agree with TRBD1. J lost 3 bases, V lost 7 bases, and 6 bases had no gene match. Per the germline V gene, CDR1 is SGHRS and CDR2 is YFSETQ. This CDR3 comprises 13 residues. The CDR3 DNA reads TGCGCCAGCTCGAGGCAGGGGGACACTGAAGCTTTCTTT. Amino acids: CASSRQGDTEAFF.

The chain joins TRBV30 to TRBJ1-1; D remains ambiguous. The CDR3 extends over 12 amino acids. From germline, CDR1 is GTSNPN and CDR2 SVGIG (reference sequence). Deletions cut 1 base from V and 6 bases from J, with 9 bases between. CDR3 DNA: TGTGCCTGGAGTGGCTCAAGCGCTGAAGCTTTCTTT. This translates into CAWSGSSAEAFF.

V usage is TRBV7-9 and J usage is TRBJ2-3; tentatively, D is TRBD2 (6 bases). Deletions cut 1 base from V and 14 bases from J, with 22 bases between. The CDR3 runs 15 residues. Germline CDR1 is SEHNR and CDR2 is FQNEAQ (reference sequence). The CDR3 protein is CASSLVGTLWAGLYF. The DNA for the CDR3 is TGTGCCAGCAGCTTAGTCGGGACTTTGTGGGCGGGGCTGTATTTT.

The CDR3 region is CASSERSGRAGGQFF. Here the CDR3 DNA reads TGTGCCAGCAGTGAACGTAGCGGGAGGGCCGGGGGGCAGTTCTTC. This chain joins TRBV2 and TRBJ2-1, with 11 bases fitting TRBD2. The CDR3 covers 15 residues. Germline loops: CDR1 SNHLY, CDR2 FYNNEI. The J segment lost 12 bases and the V segment lost 2 bases, leaving 9 bases of the junction unmatched.

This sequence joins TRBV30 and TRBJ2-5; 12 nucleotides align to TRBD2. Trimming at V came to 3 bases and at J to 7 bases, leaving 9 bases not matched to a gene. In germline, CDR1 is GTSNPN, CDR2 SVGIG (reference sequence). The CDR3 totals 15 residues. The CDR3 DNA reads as TGTGCCTGGAGCCCCCCTAGCGGGAGGGGGGGGACCCAGTACTTC. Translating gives CAWSPPSGRGGTQYF.

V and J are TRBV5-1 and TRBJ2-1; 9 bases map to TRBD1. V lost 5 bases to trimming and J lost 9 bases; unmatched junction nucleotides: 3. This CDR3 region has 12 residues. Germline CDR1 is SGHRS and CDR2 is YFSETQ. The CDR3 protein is CASRDRGGEQFF. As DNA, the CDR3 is TGCGCCAGCAGGGACAGGGGCGGTGAGCAGTTCTTC.

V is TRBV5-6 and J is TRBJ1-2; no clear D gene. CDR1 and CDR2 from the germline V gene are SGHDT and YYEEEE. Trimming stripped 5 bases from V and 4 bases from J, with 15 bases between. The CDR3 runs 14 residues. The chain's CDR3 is CASSHTTPSYGYTF. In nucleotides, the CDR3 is TGTGCCAGCAGTCACACTACCCCATCCTATGGCTACACCTTC.

The CDR3 protein is CASSLAGTVYNEQFF. DNA for the CDR3: TGTGCCAGCAGCTTAGCGGGGACAGTCTACAATGAGCAGTTCTTC. This rearrangement joins TRBV7-6 to TRBJ2-1; 7 positions agree with TRBD1. V lost 0 bases and J lost 3; bases outside the gene matches: 2. The CDR3 is 15 residues long. Per germline, CDR1 SGHVS and CDR2 FNYEAQ.